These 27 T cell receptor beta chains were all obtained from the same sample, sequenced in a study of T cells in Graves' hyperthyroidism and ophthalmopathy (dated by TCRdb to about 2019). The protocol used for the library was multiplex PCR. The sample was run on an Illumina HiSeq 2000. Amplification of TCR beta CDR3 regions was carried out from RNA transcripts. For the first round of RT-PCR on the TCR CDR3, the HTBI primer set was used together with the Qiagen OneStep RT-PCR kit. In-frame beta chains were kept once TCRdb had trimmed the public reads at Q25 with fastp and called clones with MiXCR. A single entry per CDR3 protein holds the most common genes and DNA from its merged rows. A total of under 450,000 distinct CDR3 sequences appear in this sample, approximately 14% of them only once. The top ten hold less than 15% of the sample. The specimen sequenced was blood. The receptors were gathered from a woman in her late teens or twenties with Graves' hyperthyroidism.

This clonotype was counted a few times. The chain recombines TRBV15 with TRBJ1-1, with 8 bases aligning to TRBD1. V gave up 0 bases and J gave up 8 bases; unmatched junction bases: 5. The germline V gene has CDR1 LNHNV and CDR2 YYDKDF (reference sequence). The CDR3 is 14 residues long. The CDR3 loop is CATSRELQGGEAFF. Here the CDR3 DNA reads TGTGCCACCAGCAGAGAATTACAGGGGGGCGAAGCTTTCTTT.

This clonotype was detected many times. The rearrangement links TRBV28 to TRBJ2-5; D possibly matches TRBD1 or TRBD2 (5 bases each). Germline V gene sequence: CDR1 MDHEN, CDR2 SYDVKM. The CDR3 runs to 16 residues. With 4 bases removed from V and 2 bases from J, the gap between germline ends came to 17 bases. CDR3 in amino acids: CASSSTQGPKQETQYF. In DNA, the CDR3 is TGTGCCAGCAGTTCAACCCAGGGACCAAAACAAGAGACCCAGTACTTC.

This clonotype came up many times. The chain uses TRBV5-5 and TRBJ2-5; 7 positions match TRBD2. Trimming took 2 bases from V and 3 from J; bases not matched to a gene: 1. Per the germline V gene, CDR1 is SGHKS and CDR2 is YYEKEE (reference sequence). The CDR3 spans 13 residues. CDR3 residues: CASSFRGEETQYF. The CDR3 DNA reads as TGTGCCAGCAGCTTTCGGGGGGAAGAGACCCAGTACTTC.

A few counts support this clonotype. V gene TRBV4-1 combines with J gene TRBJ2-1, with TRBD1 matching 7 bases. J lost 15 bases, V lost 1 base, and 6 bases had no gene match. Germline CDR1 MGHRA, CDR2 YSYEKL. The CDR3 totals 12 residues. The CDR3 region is CASSQVGQQGFF. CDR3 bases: TGCGCCAGCAGCCAAGTGGGACAGCAGGGGTTCTTC.

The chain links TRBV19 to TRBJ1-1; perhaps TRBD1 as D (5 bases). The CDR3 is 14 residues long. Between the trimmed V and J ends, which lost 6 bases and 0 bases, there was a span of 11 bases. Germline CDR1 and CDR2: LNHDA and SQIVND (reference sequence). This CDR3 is CASRIGTLNTEAFF. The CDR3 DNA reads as TGTGCCAGTAGGATCGGGACGTTGAACACTGAAGCTTTCTTT.

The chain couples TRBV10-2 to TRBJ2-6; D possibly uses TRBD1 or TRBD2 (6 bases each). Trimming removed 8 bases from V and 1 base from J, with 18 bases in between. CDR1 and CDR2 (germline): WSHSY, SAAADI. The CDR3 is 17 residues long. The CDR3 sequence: CASLLGGAGSGANVLTF. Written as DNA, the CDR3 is TGCGCCAGCCTCCTGGGGGGCGCAGGTTCTGGGGCCAACGTCCTGACTTTC.

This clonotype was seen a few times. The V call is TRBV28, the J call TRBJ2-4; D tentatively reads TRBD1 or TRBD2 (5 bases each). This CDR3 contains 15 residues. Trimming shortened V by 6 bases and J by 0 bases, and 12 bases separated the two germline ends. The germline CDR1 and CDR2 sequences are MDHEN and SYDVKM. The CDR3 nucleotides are TGTGCCAGCAGGGGGGTGGAGCTAGCCAAAAACATTCAGTACTTC. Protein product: CASRGVELAKNIQYF.

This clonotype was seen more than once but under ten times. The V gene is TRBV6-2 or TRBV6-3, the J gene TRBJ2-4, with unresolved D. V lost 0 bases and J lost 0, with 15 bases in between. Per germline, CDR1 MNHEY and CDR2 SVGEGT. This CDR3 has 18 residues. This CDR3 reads CASSYSYFGSLAKNIQYF. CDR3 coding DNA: TGTGCCAGCAGTTACTCCTATTTCGGGTCCTTAGCCAAAAACATTCAGTACTTC.

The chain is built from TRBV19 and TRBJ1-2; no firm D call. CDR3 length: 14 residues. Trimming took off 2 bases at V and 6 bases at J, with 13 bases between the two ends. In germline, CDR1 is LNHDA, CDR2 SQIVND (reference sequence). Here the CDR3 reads CASSILSPRDGYTF. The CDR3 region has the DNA TGTGCCAGTAGTATACTGTCTCCTCGGGATGGCTACACCTTC. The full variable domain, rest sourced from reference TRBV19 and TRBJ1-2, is DGGITQSPKYLFRKEGQNVTLSCEQNLNHDAMYWYRQDPGQGLRLIYYSQIVNDFQKGDIAEGYSVSREKKESFPLTVTSAQKNPTAFYLCASSILSPRDGYTFGSGTRLTVV.

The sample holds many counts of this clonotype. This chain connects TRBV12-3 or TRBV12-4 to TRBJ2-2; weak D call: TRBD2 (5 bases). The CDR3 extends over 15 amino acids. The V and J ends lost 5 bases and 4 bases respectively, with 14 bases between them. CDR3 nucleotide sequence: TGTGCCAGCAGTAGCGGTGAGGCCCGCACCGGGGAGCTGTTTTTT. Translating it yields CASSSGEARTGELFF.

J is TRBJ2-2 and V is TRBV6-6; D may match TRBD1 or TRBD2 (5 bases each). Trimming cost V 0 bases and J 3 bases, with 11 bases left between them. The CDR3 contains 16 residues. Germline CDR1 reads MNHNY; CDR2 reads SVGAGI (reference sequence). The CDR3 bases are TGTGCCAGCAGTTACTCGGGGCGGGCCTACACCGGGGAGCTGTTTTTT. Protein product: CASSYSGRAYTGELFF.

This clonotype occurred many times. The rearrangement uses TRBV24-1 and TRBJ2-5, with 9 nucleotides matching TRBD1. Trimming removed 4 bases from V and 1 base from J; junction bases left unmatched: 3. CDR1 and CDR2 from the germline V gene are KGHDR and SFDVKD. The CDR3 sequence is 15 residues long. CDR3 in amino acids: CATSDHRGPQETQYF. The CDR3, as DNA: TGTGCCACCAGTGACCACAGGGGGCCCCAAGAGACCCAGTACTTC.

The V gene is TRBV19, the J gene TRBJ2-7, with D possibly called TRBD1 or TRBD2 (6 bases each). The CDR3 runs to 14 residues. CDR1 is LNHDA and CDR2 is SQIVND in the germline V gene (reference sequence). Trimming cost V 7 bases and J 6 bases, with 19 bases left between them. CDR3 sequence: CASTLRWGAGEQYF. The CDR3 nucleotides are TGTGCCAGTACCCTCCGGTGGGGGGCGGGCGAGCAGTACTTC.

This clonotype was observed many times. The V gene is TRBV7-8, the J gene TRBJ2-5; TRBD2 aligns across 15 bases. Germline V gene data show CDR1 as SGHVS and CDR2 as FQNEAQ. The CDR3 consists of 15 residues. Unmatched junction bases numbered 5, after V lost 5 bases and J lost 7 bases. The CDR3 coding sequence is TGTGCCAGCAGCAGCGGGACTAGCGGGGGGACGACCCAGTACTTC. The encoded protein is CASSSGTSGGTTQYF.

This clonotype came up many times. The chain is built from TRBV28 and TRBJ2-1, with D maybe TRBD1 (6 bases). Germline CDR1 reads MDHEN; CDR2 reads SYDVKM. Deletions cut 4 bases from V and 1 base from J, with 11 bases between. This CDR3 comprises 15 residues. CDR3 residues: CASSSEGESYNEQFF. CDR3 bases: TGTGCCAGCAGTTCAGAGGGGGAATCCTACAATGAGCAGTTCTTC.

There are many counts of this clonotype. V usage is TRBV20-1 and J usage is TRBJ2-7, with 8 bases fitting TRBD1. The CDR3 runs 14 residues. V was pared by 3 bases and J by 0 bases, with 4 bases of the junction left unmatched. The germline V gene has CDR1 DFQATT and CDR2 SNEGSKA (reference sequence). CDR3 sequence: CSASRQGSSYEQYF. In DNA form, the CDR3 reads TGCAGTGCTAGCCGACAGGGGAGCTCCTACGAGCAGTACTTC.

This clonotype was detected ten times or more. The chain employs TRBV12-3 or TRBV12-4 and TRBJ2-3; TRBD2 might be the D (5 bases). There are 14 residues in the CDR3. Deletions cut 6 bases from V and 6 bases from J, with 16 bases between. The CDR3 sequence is CASSRGKRKDTQYF. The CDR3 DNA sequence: TGTGCCAGCAGCCGGGGAAAAAGGAAGGATACGCAGTATTTT.

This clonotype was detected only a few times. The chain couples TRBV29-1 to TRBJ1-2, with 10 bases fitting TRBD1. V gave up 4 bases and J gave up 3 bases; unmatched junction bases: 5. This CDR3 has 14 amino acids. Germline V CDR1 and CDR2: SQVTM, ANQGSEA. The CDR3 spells CSVGDRGRDYGYTF. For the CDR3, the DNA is TGCAGCGTTGGAGACAGGGGGCGCGACTATGGCTACACCTTC.

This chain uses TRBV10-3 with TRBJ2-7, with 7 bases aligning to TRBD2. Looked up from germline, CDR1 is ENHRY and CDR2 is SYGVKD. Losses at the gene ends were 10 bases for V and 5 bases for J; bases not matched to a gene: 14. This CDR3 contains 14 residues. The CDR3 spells CANSTCGSKDEQYF. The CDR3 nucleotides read TGTGCCAACTCCACTTGCGGGAGTAAAGACGAGCAGTACTTC.

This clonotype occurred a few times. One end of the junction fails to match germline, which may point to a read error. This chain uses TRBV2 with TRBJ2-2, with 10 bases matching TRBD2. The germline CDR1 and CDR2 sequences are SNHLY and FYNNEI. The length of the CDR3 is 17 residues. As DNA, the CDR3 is TGTGCCAGCAGTAAAGCGGGGGGGCTCGCGAACACCGGGGAGCTGTTTTTT. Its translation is CASSKAGGLANTGELFF.

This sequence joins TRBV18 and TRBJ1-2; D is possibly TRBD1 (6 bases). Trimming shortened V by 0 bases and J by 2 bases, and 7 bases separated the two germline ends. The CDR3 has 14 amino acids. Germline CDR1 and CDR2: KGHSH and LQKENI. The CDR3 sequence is CASSPPDRNYGYTF. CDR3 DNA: TGTGCCAGCTCACCACCCGACAGGAACTATGGCTACACCTTC.

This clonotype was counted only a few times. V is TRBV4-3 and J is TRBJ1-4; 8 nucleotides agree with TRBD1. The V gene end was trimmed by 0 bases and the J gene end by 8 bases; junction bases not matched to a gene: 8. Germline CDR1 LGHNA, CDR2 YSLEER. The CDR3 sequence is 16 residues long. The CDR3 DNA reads TGCGCCAGCAGCCAAGATTTAGGGACAGGCGGGGAAAAACTGTTTTTT. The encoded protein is CASSQDLGTGGEKLFF.

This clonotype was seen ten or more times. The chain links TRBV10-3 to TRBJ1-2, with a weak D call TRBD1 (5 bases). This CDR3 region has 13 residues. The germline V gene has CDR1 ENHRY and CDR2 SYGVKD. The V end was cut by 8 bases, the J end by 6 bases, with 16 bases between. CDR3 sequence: CAIGADVQHGYTF. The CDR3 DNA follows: TGTGCCATCGGGGCAGACGTACAGCATGGCTACACCTTC.

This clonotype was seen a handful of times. The CDR3 DNA follows: TGTGCCATCAGTGAAAGTAGGGGCGGGAGGGTGTTGAATGAGCAGTTCTTC. This codes for CAISESRGGRVLNEQFF. J is TRBJ2-1 and V is TRBV10-3; 9 bases match TRBD2. This CDR3 region has 17 residues. Germline-derived CDR1 and CDR2 are ENHRY and SYGVKD. Germline trimming cut 3 bases from V and 7 bases from J; bases unmatched to any gene: 13.

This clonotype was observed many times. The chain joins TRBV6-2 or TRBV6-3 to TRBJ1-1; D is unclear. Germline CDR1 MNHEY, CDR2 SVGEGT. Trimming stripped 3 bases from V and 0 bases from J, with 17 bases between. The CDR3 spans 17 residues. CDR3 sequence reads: CASSYPFLWTVNTEAFF. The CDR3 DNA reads TGTGCCAGCAGTTATCCTTTTCTGTGGACGGTGAACACTGAAGCTTTCTTT.

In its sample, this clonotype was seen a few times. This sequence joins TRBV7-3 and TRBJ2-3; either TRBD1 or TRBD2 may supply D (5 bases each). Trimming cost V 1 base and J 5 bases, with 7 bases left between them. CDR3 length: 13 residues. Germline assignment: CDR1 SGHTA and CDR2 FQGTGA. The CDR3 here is CASSLMGEDTQYF. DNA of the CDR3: TGTGCCAGCAGCTTAATGGGGGAAGATACGCAGTATTTT.

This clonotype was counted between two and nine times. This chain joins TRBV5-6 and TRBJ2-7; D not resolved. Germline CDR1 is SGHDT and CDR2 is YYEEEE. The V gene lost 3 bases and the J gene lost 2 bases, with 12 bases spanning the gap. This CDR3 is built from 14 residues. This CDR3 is CASSSDDSPYEQYF. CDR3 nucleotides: TGTGCCAGCAGCTCCGACGATAGTCCCTACGAGCAGTACTTC. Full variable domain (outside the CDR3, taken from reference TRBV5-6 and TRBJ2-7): DAGVTQSPTHLIKTRGQQVTLRCSPKSGHDTVSWYQQALGQGPQFIFQYYEEEERQRGNFPDRFSGHQFPNYSSELNVNALLLGDSALYLCASSSDDSPYEQYFGPGTRLTVT.